This T cell receptor beta chain emerged from a study of spatial heterogeneity in lung cancer. Study information: Detection consistently yielded more beta chains than alpha chains. Whole-study findings and limits: Expanded alpha and beta TCR counts within tumors tracked tumor mutation counts.

Every TCR cDNA molecule bore its own unique molecular identifier. TCRdb re-analysed the 5' RACE reads in MiXCR, keeping a single row per CDR3 protein. This table has just under 1,500 distinct CDR3 sequences, around 20% appearing once. Time point specified: sample taken at primary tumor resection. Untreated early-stage non-small cell lung cancer patients, roughly 75 in total, were the donors. Material for sequencing was whole RNA from tumor, nontumor lung or frozen PBMC, left unsorted. This clonotype is medium-sized within its sample. Its antigen is unidentified. The CDR3 is made up of 14 amino acids. The V gene's germline CDR1 is MDHEN and CDR2 SYDVKM. Unmatched junction bases numbered 2, after V lost 6 bases and J lost 0 bases.

The receptor's source is a male donor with early-stage non-small cell lung cancer. The chain uses TRBV28 and TRBJ2-1; 7 bases line up with TRBD2. The starting material was lung tumor tissue, obtained at surgery. The DNA for the CDR3 is TGTGCCAGCAGAAGGACTAGCTCCTACAATGAGCAGTTCTTC. The encoded protein is CASRRTSSYNEQFF.